This entry lists 5 T cell receptor beta chains sequenced from one sample in a study of blood T cell repertoires in COVID-19. TCRdb keeps only in-frame clones here, not all; method: immunoSEQ multiplex PCR. The table includes 280,000 or so clones, approximately 86% detected once. Sequencing input: peripheral blood. Receptors originate from a woman aged 25 to 39 who had recovered from COVID-19.

The chain links TRBV19 to TRBJ1-1; possible D gene TRBD1, 6 bases. The V and J ends lost 9 bases and 7 bases respectively, with 18 bases between them. Germline V lookup: CDR1 LNHDA, CDR2 SQIVND (reference sequence). This CDR3 has 13 amino acids. CDR3 sequence (DNA): TGTGCCAGCCTGGGGGGGGGCTTGAATGAAGCTTTCTTT. This gives the protein CASLGGGLNEAFF.

The rearrangement joins TRBV7-9 to TRBJ2-7; D is unclear. Germline CDR1 reads SEHNR; CDR2 reads FQNEAQ (reference sequence). The CDR3 has 12 amino acids. V shed 2 bases and J shed 3 bases, with 5 bases lying between them. CDR3: CASSLTDYEQYF. Written as DNA, the CDR3 is TGTGCCAGCAGCTTAACTGACTACGAGCAGTACTTC.

V and J are TRBV27 and TRBJ1-2; possibly TRBD1 for D (6 bases). The CDR3 has 14 amino acids. CDR1 is MNHEY, CDR2 SMNVEV, per germline (reference sequence). Trimming removed 3 bases from V and 6 bases from J, with 14 bases in between. Here the CDR3 reads CASSFLQGFDGYTF. CDR3 coding DNA: TGTGCCAGCAGTTTTCTACAGGGATTCGATGGCTACACCTTC.

The chain is built from TRBV1 and TRBJ2-6; TRBD2, the table's D call, lacks a check against the DNA. TRBV1 is a recognized pseudogene. The CDR3 totals 16 residues. The CDR3 DNA is TGCACCAGCAGCCAAGATGGGAGCTCTGGGGCCAACGTCCTGACTTTC. Translating it yields CTSSQDGSSGANVLTF.

The J gene is TRBJ2-2, the V gene TRBV4-1; 7 bases are a match to TRBD1. Losses at the gene ends were 3 bases for V and 7 bases for J; bases not matched to a gene: 8. The V gene's germline CDR1 is MGHRA and CDR2 YSYEKL. The CDR3 runs 15 residues. CDR3 sequence: CASSHSTGLGGELFF. CDR3 nucleotides: TGCGCCAGCAGCCATTCGACAGGGTTGGGCGGGGAGCTGTTTTTT.